Shown below are 3 T cell receptor beta chains from a single sample sequenced in a study of T cell clonality in common variable immunodeficiency (dated by TCRdb to between 2015 and 2017). Points the paper makes about the study in general: Reportedly, TCRbeta sequences from CVID had fewer deletions and N-nucleotide insertions, and highly modified clones with 13 or more V deletions were absent from CVID.

The library was made by the immunoSEQ multiplex PCR assay. Here the immuneACCESS table is served through TCRdb, limited to in-frame sequences with V and J called. Missing clones are a known gap in these copies; in checked studies unresolved V genes cover under half, and the rest lacks a known reason. Across this sample, about 14,000 clones were tabulated and none appeared just once. The ten largest clones represent roughly 8.1% of the sample. No cognate antigen is known for these TCRs. Sequenced input: peripheral blood mononuclear cells. These receptors were collected from a human donor with common variable immunodeficiency.

Details on this clone: The sequenced fragment ends 3 residues before the CDR3 boundary, so the rest is inferred from the germline J gene. V usage is TRBV6-1 and J usage is TRBJ1-2, with D perhaps matching TRBD1 (6 bases). Trimming shortened V by 3 bases and J by 1 base, and 9 bases separated the two germline ends. The length of the CDR3 is 14 residues. The V gene's germline CDR1 is MNHNS and CDR2 SASEGT. Incomplete CDR3 DNA: TGTGCCAGCAGTGACGGGGGGCTTAACTATGGC. Amino acid sequence: CASSDGGLNYG. The whole CDR3 reads CASSDGGLNYGYTF.

This clone was observed a few times. The CDR3 end is not reached by the read, which stops 3 residues before it; the germline J gene fills it in. The V call is TRBV18, the J call TRBJ2-1, with 12 bases fitting TRBD2. The V and J ends lost 6 bases and 4 bases, in that order; junction bases with no gene match: 4. The CDR3 length is 15 residues. Germline assignment: CDR1 KGHSH and CDR2 LQKENI. CDR3 DNA, as far as it was read: TGTGCCAGCTCGCTAACTAGCGGGGGGTACAATGAG. This gives the protein CASSLTSGGYNE. The whole CDR3 sequence is CASSLTSGGYNEQFF.

With respect to this clone: With the read ending 3 residues before the CDR3 end, the germline J gene is used to fill in that end. The chain couples TRBV7-9 to TRBJ2-3; D remains ambiguous. V was trimmed by 2 bases and J by 1 base, leaving 7 bases between them. This CDR3 comprises 14 residues. Germline assignment: CDR1 SEHNR and CDR2 FQNEAQ (reference sequence). The DNA read from the CDR3 is TGTGCCAGCAGCTTATCGATAGGCACAGATACG. Translating gives CASSLSIGTDT. The full CDR3 is CASSLSIGTDTQYF.